Listed here are 23 T cell receptor beta chains from one sample, sequenced in a study of Ad26.COV2.S vaccination and SARS-CoV-2 variants. Method: immunoSEQ multiplex PCR; TCRdb's copy keeps in-frame clones and lacks some. The sample includes hundreds of thousands of clones, 83% seen only once; the top ten take 7% to 9.5%. Documented treatment: 15 to 20 received Ad26.COV2.S at low or high dose, single or two shots; roughly five received placebo; per-sample allocation not given. Samples were taken on day 63 after the first vaccine or placebo injection. The input for sequencing was peripheral blood, taken in a trial of Ad26.COV2.S vaccine versus placebo. The receptors shown here come from a person aged 18 to 65 who received the Ad26.COV2.S COVID-19 vaccine or a placebo.

V is TRBV11-2 and J is TRBJ2-7; D unclear. The germline V gene encodes CDR1 SGHAT and CDR2 FQNNGV. This CDR3 comprises 13 residues. The V gene lost 4 bases and the J gene lost 4 bases, with 11 bases spanning the gap. The CDR3 DNA reads TGTGCCAGCAGCTATACCTTTCGGTACGAGCAGTACTTC. Its protein is CASSYTFRYEQYF.

The rearrangement links TRBV7-7 to TRBJ1-2; 7 bases align to TRBD1. After removal of 5 bases from V and 7 bases from J, the junction contained 13 bases not matched to a gene. Germline V lookup: CDR1 SSHAT, CDR2 FNYEAQ (reference sequence). The CDR3 runs 15 residues. The CDR3 nucleotides are TGTGCCAGCAGCGCCATCCCTCAGGGGGTGGGTGGCTACACCTTC. This gives the protein CASSAIPQGVGGYTF.

The chain joins TRBV18 to TRBJ2-7; 9 bases match TRBD1. J lost 3 bases, V lost 10 bases, and 7 bases had no gene match. The CDR3 is 13 amino acids. The germline V gene has CDR1 KGHSH and CDR2 LQKENI. In DNA form, the CDR3 reads TGTGCCACGTCCGGGACAGGGTTCTACGAGCAGTACTTC. As protein: CATSGTGFYEQYF.

V and J are TRBV29-1 and TRBJ1-1; TRBD1 agrees at 9 bases. Germline lookup yields CDR1 SQVTM and CDR2 ANQGSEA. The CDR3 is made up of 13 amino acids. V was clipped by 6 bases and J by 0 bases; unmatched bases: 2. Here the CDR3 reads CSVTGGMNTEAFF. The CDR3 DNA sequence: TGCAGCGTAACAGGGGGCATGAACACTGAAGCTTTCTTT.

This CDR3 is CASSLLGLVGYTF. For the CDR3, the DNA is TGTGCCAGCAGCTTGCTGGGTCTAGTTGGCTACACCTTC. The gene calls are TRBV5-5 and TRBJ1-2; D unclear. CDR3 length: 13 residues. Germline V gene sequence: CDR1 SGHKS, CDR2 YYEKEE (reference sequence). Trimming took off 1 base at V and 7 bases at J, with 11 bases between the two ends.

The CDR3 loop reads CASSLGPGANGYTF. CDR3 DNA: TGTGCCAGCAGCTTGGGACCGGGGGCCAATGGCTACACCTTC. The chain recombines TRBV5-4 with TRBJ1-2; maybe TRBD1 (6 bases). Trimming stripped 0 bases from V and 6 bases from J, with 12 bases between. The CDR3 extends over 14 amino acids. The germline V gene encodes CDR1 SGHNT and CDR2 YYREEE (reference sequence).

The chain recombines TRBV2 with TRBJ2-2; D call uncertain. Trimming pared 7 bases from V and 2 bases from J, leaving 14 bases between. The CDR3 sequence is 15 residues long. CDR1 is SNHLY, CDR2 FYNNEI, per germline. This CDR3 reads CASTAIGPNTGELFF. The DNA of the CDR3 is TGTGCCAGCACTGCAATCGGTCCTAACACCGGGGAGCTGTTTTTT.

The chain has TRBV4-1 and TRBJ1-2; D is unclear. In germline, CDR1 is MGHRA, CDR2 YSYEKL. Trimming removed 0 bases from V and 7 bases from J, with 12 bases in between. CDR3 size: 14 residues. The CDR3: CASSQESVFPGYTF. For the CDR3, the DNA is TGCGCCAGCAGCCAAGAATCAGTATTCCCTGGCTACACCTTC.

The chain links TRBV6-5 to TRBJ1-1; TRBD1 matches at 12 bases. V was pared by 6 bases and J by 2 bases, with 1 base of the junction left unmatched. The germline V gene has CDR1 MNHEY and CDR2 SVGAGI. The CDR3 loop spans 14 amino acids. CDR3 loop: CASRGTGGNTEAFF. CDR3 bases: TGTGCCAGCAGAGGGACAGGGGGCAACACTGAAGCTTTCTTT.

The chain joins TRBV18 to TRBJ1-1; possible D gene TRBD1, 5 bases. Trimming removed 3 bases at V and 7 bases at J, with 12 bases between. CDR3 length: 13 amino acids. Germline V gene sequence: CDR1 KGHSH, CDR2 LQKENI. Here the CDR3 DNA reads TGTGCCAGCTCACCGCCTGTCGGGGGTGAAGCTTTCTTT. Residues: CASSPPVGGEAFF.

This chain joins TRBV14 and TRBJ2-3; 8 bases line up with TRBD1. The CDR3 sequence is 16 residues long. Unmatched junction bases numbered 8, after V lost 6 bases and J lost 0 bases. Germline V gene data show CDR1 as SGHDN and CDR2 as FVKESK. CDR3 loop: CASRGSGGQSTDTQYF. As DNA, the CDR3 is TGTGCCAGCAGAGGCTCAGGGGGCCAGAGCACAGATACGCAGTATTTT.

This rearrangement joins TRBV9 to TRBJ1-3; unclear D gene. Germline-derived CDR1 and CDR2 are SGDLS and YYNGEE. Trimming took 7 bases from V and 0 from J, leaving 2 bases between them. CDR3 size: 11 residues. CDR3 sequence reads: CASGSGNTIYF. Here the CDR3 DNA reads TGTGCCAGCGGCTCTGGAAACACCATATATTTT.

This chain connects TRBV9 to TRBJ2-7; 9 bases agree with TRBD2. With V trimmed by 2 bases and J by 4 bases, 4 bases remained unmatched. Per the germline V gene, CDR1 is SGDLS and CDR2 is YYNGEE. This CDR3 contains 14 residues. The CDR3 spells CASSVDSGGYEQYF. The CDR3 DNA reads as TGTGCCAGCAGCGTCGATAGCGGGGGATACGAGCAGTACTTC. Variable domain in full (rest from reference TRBV9 and TRBJ2-7): DSGVTQTPKHLITATGQRVTLRCSPRSGDLSVYWYQQSLDQGLQFLIQYYNGEERAKGNILERFSAQQFPDLHSELNLSSLELGDSALYFCASSVDSGGYEQYFGPGTRLTVT.

The gene calls are TRBV5-1 and TRBJ1-1; D ambiguous. Germline-derived CDR1 and CDR2 are SGHRS and YFSETQ. Trimming shortened V by 3 bases and J by 1 base, and 10 bases separated the two germline ends. The CDR3 loop spans 14 amino acids. CDR3 residues: CASSSHRGNTEAFF. CDR3 coding DNA: TGCGCCAGCAGCTCCCACCGTGGGAACACTGAAGCTTTCTTT.

The chain has TRBV5-4 and TRBJ1-3; D gene unclear. The CDR3 runs 16 residues. Between the trimmed V and J ends, which lost 5 bases and 4 bases, there was a span of 19 bases. Germline lookup yields CDR1 SGHNT and CDR2 YYREEE (reference sequence). CDR3 amino acids: CASRDGSQEIGNTIYF. For the CDR3, the DNA is TGTGCCAGCAGGGATGGTTCTCAGGAGATCGGAAACACCATATATTTT.

In this sample, this clone turned up a few times. The rearrangement uses TRBV9 and TRBJ2-7; D not certain. CDR1 is SGDLS and CDR2 is YYNGEE in the germline V gene. The V end lost 5 bases, the J end lost 0 bases, and 9 bases lay between the germline ends. The CDR3 is made up of 13 amino acids. The CDR3 DNA reads as TGTGCCAGCAGTCGACACGTCTCCTACGAGCAGTACTTC. Encoded protein: CASSRHVSYEQYF.

The chain carries TRBV29-1 and TRBJ2-1, with 9 bases that match TRBD2. V was clipped by 4 bases and J by 7 bases; unmatched bases: 8. Germline V CDR1 and CDR2: SQVTM, ANQGSEA. The CDR3 is 14 amino acids. The CDR3 loop reads CSVAGGGAPNEQFF. CDR3 coding DNA: TGCAGCGTTGCTGGCGGGGGGGCCCCGAATGAGCAGTTCTTC.

The chain uses TRBV11-2 and TRBJ1-4; the D is unclear. The V gene lost 1 base and the J gene lost 6 bases, with 3 bases spanning the gap. Germline CDR1 SGHAT, CDR2 FQNNGV. The CDR3 totals 12 residues. The CDR3 protein is CASSLGDEKLFF. As DNA, the CDR3 is TGTGCCAGCAGCTTAGGGGATGAAAAACTGTTTTTT.

The J gene is TRBJ2-7, the V gene TRBV7-3, with 14 positions matching TRBD2. Trimming removed 5 bases from V and 6 bases from J; junction bases left unmatched: 6. Germline V gives CDR1 SGHTA, CDR2 FQGTGA. This CDR3 is built from 15 residues. The CDR3 nucleotides read TGTGCCAGCAGCCTCGGGACTAGCGGGAGCCCCGAGCAGTACTTC. This translates into CASSLGTSGSPEQYF. Combining the CDR3 with reference TRBV7-3 and TRBJ2-7 gives the whole variable domain GAGVSQTPSNKVTEKGKYVELRCDPISGHTALYWYRQSLGQGPEFLIYFQGTGAADDSGLPNDRFFAVRPEGSVSTLKIQRTERGDSAVYLCASSLGTSGSPEQYFGPGTRLTVT.

The chain employs TRBV7-8 and TRBJ2-2; D is ambiguous. The V gene lost 8 bases and the J gene lost 6 bases, with 16 bases spanning the gap. The CDR3 contains 14 residues. The germline V gene encodes CDR1 SGHVS and CDR2 FQNEAQ. The CDR3 loop is CASGSAPAPGELFF. The DNA for the CDR3 is TGTGCCAGCGGTAGTGCGCCAGCCCCCGGGGAGCTGTTTTTT.

This chain connects TRBV5-1 to TRBJ1-1, with D possibly being TRBD1 (5 bases). CDR1 and CDR2 (germline): SGHRS, YFSETQ. The CDR3 spans 16 residues. V lost 4 bases and J lost 9, with 25 bases in between. CDR3 DNA sequence: TGCGCCAGCAGCCTGGTGGCGGGGACCGGCCCTTTCAAAGCTTTCTTT. The encoded protein is CASSLVAGTGPFKAFF.

The chain uses TRBV7-6 and TRBJ2-5; D unresolved. CDR1 SGHVS and CDR2 FNYEAQ come from the germline V gene. The CDR3 is made up of 13 amino acids. The V end was cut by 1 base, the J end by 5 bases, with 8 bases between. The CDR3 reads CASSLGVVETQYF. DNA for the CDR3: TGTGCCAGCAGCTTAGGGGTTGTGGAGACCCAGTACTTC.

The chain combines TRBV15 with TRBJ2-7; D perhaps matches TRBD1 (5 bases). The germline V gene encodes CDR1 LNHNV and CDR2 YYDKDF (reference sequence). The CDR3 extends over 13 amino acids. With 4 bases removed from V and 6 bases from J, the gap between germline ends came to 13 bases. In DNA, the CDR3 is TGTGCCACCAGCAAGGGGCGAAAATTCGAGCAGTACTTC. This codes for CATSKGRKFEQYF. The whole variable domain, remainder taken from reference TRBV15 and TRBJ2-7, is DAMVIQNPRYQVTQFGKPVTLSCSQTLNHNVMYWYQQKSSQAPKLLFHYYDKDFNNEADTPDNFQSRRPNTSFCFLDIRSPGLGDTAMYLCATSKGRKFEQYFGPGTRLTVT.